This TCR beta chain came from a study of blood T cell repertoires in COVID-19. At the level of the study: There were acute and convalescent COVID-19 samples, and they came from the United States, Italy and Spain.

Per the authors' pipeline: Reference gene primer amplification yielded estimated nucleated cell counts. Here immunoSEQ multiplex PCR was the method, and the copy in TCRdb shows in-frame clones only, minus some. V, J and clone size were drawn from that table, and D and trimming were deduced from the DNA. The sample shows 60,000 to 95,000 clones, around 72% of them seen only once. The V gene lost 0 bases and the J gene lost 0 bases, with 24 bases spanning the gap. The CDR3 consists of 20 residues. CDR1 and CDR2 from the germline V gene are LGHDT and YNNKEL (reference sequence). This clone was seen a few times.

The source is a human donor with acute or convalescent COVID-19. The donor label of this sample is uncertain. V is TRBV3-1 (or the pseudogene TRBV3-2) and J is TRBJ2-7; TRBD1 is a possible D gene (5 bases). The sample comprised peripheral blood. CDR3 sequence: CASSQDQGRARSRSSYEQYF. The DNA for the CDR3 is TGTGCCAGCAGCCAAGATCAAGGCAGGGCGAGGTCTCGGAGCTCCTACGAGCAGTACTTC.